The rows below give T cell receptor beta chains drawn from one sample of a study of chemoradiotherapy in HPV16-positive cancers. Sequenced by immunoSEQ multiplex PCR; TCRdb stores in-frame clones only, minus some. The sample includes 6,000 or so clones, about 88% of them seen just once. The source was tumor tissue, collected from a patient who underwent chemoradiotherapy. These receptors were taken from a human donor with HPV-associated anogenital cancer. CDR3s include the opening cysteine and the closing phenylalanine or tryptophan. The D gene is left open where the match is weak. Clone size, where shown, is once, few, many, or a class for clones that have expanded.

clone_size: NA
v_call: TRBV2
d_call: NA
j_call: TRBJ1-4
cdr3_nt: TGTGCCAGCAGTGAAACAAGGGCCGGGAATGGGGAAAAACTGTTTTTT
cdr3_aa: CASSETRAGNGEKLFF

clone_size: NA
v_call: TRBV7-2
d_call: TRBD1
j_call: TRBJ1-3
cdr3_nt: TGTGCCAGCAGCTTAGGTGGAACAGGGGCTGGAAACACCATATATTTT
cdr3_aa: CASSLGGTGAGNTIYF

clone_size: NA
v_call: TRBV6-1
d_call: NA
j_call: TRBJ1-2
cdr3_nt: TGTGCCTCCCGGGATTTAGACTATGGCTACACCTTC
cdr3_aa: CASRDLDYGYTF

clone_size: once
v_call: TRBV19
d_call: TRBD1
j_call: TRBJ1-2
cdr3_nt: TGTGCCACTCTCCTCTGGGAGGGGGCGGGATATGGCTACACCTTC
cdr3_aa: CATLLWEGAGYGYTF

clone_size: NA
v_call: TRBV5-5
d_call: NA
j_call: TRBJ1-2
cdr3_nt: TGTGCCAGCAGCCCTGACATCCTTGCTAACTATGGCTACACCTTC
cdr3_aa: CASSPDILANYGYTF

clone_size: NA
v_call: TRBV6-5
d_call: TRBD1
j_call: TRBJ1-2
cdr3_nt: TGTGCCAGCAGTTTCGGACAGGCCTATGGCTACACCTTC
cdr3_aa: CASSFGQAYGYTF

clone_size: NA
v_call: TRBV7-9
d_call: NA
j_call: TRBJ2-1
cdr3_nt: TGTGCCAGCAGCTCCTTAGTTCCCTCCTACAATGAGCAGTTCTTC
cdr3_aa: CASSSLVPSYNEQFF

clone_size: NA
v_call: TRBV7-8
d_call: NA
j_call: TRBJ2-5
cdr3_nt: TGTGCCAGCAGCTTAAAGGTGTATTCTGGCCAAGAGACCCAGTACTTC
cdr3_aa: CASSLKVYSGQETQYF

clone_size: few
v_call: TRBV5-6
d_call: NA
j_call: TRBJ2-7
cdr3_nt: TGTGCCAGCACCGGGGAGGGGGAGGTCTACGAGCAGTACTTC
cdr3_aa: CASTGEGEVYEQYF

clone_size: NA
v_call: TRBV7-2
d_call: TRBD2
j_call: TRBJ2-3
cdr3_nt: TGTGCCAGCAGCACGCCCCTAAGCGGGAGGGCCACAGATACGCAGTATTTT
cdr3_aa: CASSTPLSGRATDTQYF

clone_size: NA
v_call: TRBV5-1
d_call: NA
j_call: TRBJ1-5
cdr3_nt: TGCGCCAGCAGCTTGCCTGGCTTCCCAGGGAGAAATCAGCCCCAGCATTTT
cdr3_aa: CASSLPGFPGRNQPQHF

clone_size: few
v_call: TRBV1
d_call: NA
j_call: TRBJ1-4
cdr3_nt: TGCACCAGCAGCCGCATTTCAACGCGAGCTAATGAAAAACTGTTTTTT
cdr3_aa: CTSSRISTRANEKLFF

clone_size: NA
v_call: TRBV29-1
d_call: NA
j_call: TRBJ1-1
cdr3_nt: TGCAGCGAAAACTCTAACACTGAAGCTTTCTTT
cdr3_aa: CSENSNTEAFF

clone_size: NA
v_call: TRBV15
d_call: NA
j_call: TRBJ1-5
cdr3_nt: TGTGCCACCAGCAGAGCGGGGGCGACAGCTTATCAGCCCCAGCATTTT
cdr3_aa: CATSRAGATAYQPQHF

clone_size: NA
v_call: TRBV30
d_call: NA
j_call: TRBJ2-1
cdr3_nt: TGTGCCTGGAGTGCCGGGACATATGTTGACAATGAGCAGTTCTTC
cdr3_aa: CAWSAGTYVDNEQFF

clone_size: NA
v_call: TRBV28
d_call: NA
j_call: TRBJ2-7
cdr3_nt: TGTGCCAGCAGTCCAGGCTACGAGCAGTACTTC
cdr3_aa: CASSPGYEQYF

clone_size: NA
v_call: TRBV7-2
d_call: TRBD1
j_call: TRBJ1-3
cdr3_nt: TGTGCCAGCAGCCTTACAGGGGGCATAGGAAACACCATATATTTT
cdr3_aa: CASSLTGGIGNTIYF

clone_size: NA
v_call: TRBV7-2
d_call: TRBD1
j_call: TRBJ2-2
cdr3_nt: TGTGCCAGCAGCTTAAATATGGCAGGGGGCACCGGGGAGCTGTTTTTT
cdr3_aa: CASSLNMAGGTGELFF

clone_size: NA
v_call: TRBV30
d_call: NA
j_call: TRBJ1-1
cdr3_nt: TGTGCCTGGAGTGTACAGGGGAACACTGAAGCTTTCTTT
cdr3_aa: CAWSVQGNTEAFF

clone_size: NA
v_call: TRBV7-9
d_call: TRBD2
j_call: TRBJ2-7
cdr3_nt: TGTGCCAGCAGCCAAAGCGGGAGGGGCTACGAGCAGTACTTC
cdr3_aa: CASSQSGRGYEQYF

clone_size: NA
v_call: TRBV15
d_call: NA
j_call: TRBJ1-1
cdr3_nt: TGTGCCACCAGCAGAACAGCCCTCCCGGGCACTGAAGCTTTCTTT
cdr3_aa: CATSRTALPGTEAFF

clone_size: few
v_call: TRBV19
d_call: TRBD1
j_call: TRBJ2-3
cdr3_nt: TGTGCCAGTACCTTGGGACAGGGGGCCGGGGATACGCAGTATTTT
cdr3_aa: CASTLGQGAGDTQYF

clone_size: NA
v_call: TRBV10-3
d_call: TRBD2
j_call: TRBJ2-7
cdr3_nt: TGTGCCATCAAAGCTAGCGGGATAGGGGAGCAGTACTTC
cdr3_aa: CAIKASGIGEQYF